This section outlines one T cell receptor (beta chain) sequence together with its context. The germline V gene encodes CDR1 SEHNR and CDR2 FQNEAQ (reference sequence). The ends lost 3 bases at V and 10 bases at J; junction bases unmatched: 10. The CDR3 totals 14 residues. This specimen comes from a study of chemoradiotherapy in HPV16-positive cancers. The table came from immunoSEQ multiplex PCR; TCRdb's copy has only in-frame clones and leaves some out. Here the sample spans thousands of clones, roughly four fifths being singletons. Repertoires were sampled repeatedly during chemoradiotherapy. The specimen was obtained from a patient who underwent chemoradiotherapy. This sequence was found in a human donor with HPV-associated anogenital cancer. The V gene is TRBV7-9, the J gene TRBJ1-1, with 8 bases aligning to TRBD1. In nucleotides, the CDR3 is TGTGCCAGCAGCTTCGGACAGGGTGTCGGTGGAGCTTTCTTT. Protein: CASSFGQGVGGAFF.